Described below is a single T cell receptor (beta chain) sequence and its context. What it binds is unknown. The sample holds other DNA sequences that translate to the same CDR3. This record belongs to a study of shared clonotypes between healthy human individuals. Study summary: Each donor's CD8 memory used one plate, CD8 naive two, each CD4 subset three.

Trimming stripped 0 bases from V and 4 bases from J, with 6 bases between. This CDR3 is built from 14 residues. From germline, CDR1 is MNHEY and CDR2 SMNVEV (reference sequence). Each cell subset's genomic DNA was divided evenly among several immunoSEQ plates. Sequencing was performed with immunoSEQ multiplex PCR; in TCRdb, only in-frame clones are kept and a portion is missing. The profile shows approximately 2,300,000 clones, less than 95% of them singletons. General study points: Sampling involved blood alone; tissue repertoires likely differ.

The material sequenced was naive CD4+ T cells from PBMCs. This sample's subset: CD45RA+ positively selected. V usage is TRBV27 and J usage is TRBJ2-2, with D possibly matching TRBD2 (6 bases). This sequence originates from a man between 18 and 29 years old in good health. Some clones in this sample may be carry-over from other donors' samples. As DNA, the CDR3 is TGTGCCAGCAGTTTATCCGGGGGCACCGGGGAGCTGTTTTTT. This codes for CASSLSGGTGELFF.